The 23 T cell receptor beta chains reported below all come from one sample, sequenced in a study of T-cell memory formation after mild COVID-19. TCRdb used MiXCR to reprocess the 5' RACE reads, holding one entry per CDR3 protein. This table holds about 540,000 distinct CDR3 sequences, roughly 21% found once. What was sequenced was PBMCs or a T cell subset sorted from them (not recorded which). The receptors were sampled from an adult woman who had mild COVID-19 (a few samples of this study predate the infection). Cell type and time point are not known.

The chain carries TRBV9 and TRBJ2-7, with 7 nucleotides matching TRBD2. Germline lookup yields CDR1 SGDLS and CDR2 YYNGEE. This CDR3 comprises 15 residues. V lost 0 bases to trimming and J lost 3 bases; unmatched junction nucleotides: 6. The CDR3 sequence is CASSVAASGFYEQYF. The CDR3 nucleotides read TGTGCCAGCAGCGTAGCTGCTAGCGGTTTCTACGAGCAGTACTTC.

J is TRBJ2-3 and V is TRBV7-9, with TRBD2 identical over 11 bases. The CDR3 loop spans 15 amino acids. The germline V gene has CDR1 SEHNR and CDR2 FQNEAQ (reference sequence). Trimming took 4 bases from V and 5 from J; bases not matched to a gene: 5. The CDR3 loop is CASSSGLAVVDTQYF. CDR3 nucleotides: TGTGCCAGCAGCTCGGGACTAGCGGTGGTAGATACGCAGTATTTT. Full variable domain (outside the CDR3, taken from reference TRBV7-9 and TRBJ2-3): DTGVSQNPRHKITKRGQNVTFRCDPISEHNRLYWYRQTLGQGPEFLTYFQNEAQLEKSRLLSDRFSAERPKGSFSTLEIQRTEQGDSAMYLCASSSGLAVVDTQYFGPGTRLTVL.

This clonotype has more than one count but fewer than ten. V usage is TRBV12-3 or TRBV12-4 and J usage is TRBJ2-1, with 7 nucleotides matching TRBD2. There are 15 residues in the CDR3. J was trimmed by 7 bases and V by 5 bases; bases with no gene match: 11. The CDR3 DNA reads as TGTGCCAGCAGTCAGAAGGGGAGGGCAGGGAATGAGCAGTTCTTC. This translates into CASSQKGRAGNEQFF.

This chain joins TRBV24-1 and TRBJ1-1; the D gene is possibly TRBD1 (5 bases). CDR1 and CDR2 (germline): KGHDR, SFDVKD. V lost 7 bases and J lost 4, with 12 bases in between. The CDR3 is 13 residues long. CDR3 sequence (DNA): TGTGCCACCAGCCCCTCGAGGGGCACTGAAGCTTTCTTT. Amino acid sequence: CATSPSRGTEAFF.

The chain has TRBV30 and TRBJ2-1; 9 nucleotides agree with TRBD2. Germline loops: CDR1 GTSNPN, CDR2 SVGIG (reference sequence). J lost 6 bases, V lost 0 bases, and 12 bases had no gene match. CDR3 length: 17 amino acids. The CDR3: CAWSVLTSGSRSNEQFF. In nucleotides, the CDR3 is TGTGCCTGGAGTGTACTGACTAGCGGCTCGAGGTCCAATGAGCAGTTCTTC.

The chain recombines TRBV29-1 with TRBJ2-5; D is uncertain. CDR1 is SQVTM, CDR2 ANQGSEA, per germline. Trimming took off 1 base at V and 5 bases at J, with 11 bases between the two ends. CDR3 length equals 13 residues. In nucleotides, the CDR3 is TGCAGCGTTGAAGGAACGCTGGGGGAGACCCAGTACTTC. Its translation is CSVEGTLGETQYF.

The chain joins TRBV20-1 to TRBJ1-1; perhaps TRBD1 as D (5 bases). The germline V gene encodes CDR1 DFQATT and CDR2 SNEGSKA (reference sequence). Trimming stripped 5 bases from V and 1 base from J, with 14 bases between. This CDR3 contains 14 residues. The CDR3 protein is CSASPEGWNTEAFF. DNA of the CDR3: TGCAGTGCTTCTCCTGAGGGGTGGAACACTGAAGCTTTCTTT.

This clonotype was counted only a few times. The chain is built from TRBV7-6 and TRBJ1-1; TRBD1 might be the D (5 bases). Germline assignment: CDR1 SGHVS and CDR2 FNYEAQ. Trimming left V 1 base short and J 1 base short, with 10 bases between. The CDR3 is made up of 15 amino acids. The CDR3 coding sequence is TGTGCCAGCAGCTTAGAGTCAGGGAGGAACACTGAAGCTTTCTTT. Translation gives CASSLESGRNTEAFF. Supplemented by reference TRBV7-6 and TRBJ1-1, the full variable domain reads GAGVSQSPRYKVTKRGQDVALRCDPISGHVSLYWYRQALGQGPEFLTYFNYEAQQDKSGLPNDRFSAERPEGSISTLTIQRTEQRDSAMYRCASSLESGRNTEAFFGQGTRLTVV.

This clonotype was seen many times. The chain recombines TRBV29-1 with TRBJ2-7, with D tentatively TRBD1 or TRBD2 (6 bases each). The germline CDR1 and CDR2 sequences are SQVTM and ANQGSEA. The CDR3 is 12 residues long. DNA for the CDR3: TGCATCCCCCGGAGGGGGATCTACGAGCAGTACTTC. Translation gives CIPRRGIYEQYF.

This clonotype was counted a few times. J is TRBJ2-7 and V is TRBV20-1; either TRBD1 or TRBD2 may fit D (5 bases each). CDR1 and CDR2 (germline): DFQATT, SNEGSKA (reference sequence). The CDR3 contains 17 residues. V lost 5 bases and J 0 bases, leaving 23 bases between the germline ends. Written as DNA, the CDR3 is TGCAGTGCTTCCGTGAAGATGTGGGGACCCCCCTCCTACGAGCAGTACTTC. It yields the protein CSASVKMWGPPSYEQYF.

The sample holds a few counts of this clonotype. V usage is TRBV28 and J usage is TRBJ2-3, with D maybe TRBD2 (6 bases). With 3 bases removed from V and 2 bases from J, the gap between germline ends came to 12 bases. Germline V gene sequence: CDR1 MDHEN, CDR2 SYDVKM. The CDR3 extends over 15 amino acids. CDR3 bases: TGTGCCAGCAGTTTGGGGCGGGGATTCACAGATACGCAGTATTTT. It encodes CASSLGRGFTDTQYF.

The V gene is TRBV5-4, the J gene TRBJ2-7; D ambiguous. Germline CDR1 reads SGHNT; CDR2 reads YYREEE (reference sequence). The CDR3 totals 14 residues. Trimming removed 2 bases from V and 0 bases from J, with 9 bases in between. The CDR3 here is CASSLQQRSYEQYF. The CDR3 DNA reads TGTGCCAGCAGCTTACAGCAACGCTCCTACGAGCAGTACTTC. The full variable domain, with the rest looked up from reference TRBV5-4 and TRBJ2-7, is ETGVTQSPTHLIKTRGQQVTLRCSSQSGHNTVSWYQQALGQGPQFIFQYYREEENGRGNFPPRFSGLQFPNYSSELNVNALELDDSALYLCASSLQQRSYEQYFGPGTRLTVT.

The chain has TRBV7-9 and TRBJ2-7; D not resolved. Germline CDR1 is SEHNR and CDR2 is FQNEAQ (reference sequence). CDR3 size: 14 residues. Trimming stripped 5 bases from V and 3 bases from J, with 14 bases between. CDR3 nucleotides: TGTGCCAGCAGCGCCCCCGACACTCTCTACGAGCAGTACTTC. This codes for CASSAPDTLYEQYF. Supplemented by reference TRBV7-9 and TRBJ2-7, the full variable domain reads DTGVSQNPRHKITKRGQNVTFRCDPISEHNRLYWYRQTLGQGPEFLTYFQNEAQLEKSRLLSDRFSAERPKGSFSTLEIQRTEQGDSAMYLCASSAPDTLYEQYFGPGTRLTVT.

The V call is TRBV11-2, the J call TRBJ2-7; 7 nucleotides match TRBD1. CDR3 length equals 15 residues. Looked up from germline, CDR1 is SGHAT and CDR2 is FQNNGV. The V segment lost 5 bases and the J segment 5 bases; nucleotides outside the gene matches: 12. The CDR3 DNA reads TGTGCCAGCAGCGAAGCGACAGGGTTAATCGACGAGCAGTACTTC. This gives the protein CASSEATGLIDEQYF.

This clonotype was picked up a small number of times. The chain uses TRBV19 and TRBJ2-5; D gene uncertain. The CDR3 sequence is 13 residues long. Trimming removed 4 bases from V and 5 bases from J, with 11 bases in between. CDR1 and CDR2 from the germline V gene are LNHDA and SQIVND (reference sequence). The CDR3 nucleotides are TGTGCCAGTAGTACGGCCCCTCAGGAGACCCAGTACTTC. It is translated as CASSTAPQETQYF.

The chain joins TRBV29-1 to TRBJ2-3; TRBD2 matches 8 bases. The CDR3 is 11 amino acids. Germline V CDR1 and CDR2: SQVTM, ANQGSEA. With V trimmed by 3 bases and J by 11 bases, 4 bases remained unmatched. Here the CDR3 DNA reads TGCAGCGTTGATAGCGGGATCGTGCAGTATTTT. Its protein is CSVDSGIVQYF.

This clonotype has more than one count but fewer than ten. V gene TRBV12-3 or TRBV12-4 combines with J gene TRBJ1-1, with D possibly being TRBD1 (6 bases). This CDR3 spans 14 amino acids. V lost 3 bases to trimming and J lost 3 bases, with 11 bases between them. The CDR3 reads CASSFGGQDTEAFF. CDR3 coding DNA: TGTGCCAGCAGTTTCGGGGGGCAGGACACTGAAGCTTTCTTT.

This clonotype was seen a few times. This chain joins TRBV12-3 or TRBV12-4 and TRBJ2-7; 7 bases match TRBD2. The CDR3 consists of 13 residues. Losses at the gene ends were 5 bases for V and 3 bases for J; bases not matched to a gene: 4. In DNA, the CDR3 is TGTGCCAGCAGTAGAGCGGGGAGCTACGAGCAGTACTTC. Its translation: CASSRAGSYEQYF.

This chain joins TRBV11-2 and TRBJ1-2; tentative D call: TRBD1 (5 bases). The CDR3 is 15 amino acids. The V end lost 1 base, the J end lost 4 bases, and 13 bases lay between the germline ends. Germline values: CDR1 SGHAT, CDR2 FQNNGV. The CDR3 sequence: CASSLGEGVGYGYTF. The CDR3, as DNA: TGTGCCAGCAGCTTAGGTGAAGGGGTGGGCTATGGCTACACCTTC.

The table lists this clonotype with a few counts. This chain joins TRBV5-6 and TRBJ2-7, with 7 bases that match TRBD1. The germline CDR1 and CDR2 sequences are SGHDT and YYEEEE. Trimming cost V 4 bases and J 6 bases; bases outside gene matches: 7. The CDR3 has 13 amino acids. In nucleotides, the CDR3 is TGTGCCAGCAGCCCGGACAGGCAAGGCGAGCAGTACTTC. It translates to CASSPDRQGEQYF. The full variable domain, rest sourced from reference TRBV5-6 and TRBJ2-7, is DAGVTQSPTHLIKTRGQQVTLRCSPKSGHDTVSWYQQALGQGPQFIFQYYEEEERQRGNFPDRFSGHQFPNYSSELNVNALLLGDSALYLCASSPDRQGEQYFGPGTRLTVT.

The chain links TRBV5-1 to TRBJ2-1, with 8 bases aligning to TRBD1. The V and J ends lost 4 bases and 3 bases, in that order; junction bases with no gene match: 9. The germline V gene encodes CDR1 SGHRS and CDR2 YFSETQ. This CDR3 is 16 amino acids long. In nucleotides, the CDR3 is TGCGCCAGCAGCCTAGTAGAGACAGGGGACTACAATGAGCAGTTCTTC. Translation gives CASSLVETGDYNEQFF. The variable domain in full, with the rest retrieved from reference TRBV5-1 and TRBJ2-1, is KAGVTQTPRYLIKTRGQQVTLSCSPISGHRSVSWYQQTPGQGLQFLFEYFSETQRNKGNFPGRFSGRQFSNSRSEMNVSTLELGDSALYLCASSLVETGDYNEQFFGPGTRLTVL.

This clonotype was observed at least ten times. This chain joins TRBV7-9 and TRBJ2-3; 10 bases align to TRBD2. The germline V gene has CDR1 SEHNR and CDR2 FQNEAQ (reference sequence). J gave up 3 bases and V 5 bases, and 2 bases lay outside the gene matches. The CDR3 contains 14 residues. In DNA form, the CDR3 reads TGTGCCAGCAGCCTTAGCGGGAGGACAGATACGCAGTATTTT. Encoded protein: CASSLSGRTDTQYF. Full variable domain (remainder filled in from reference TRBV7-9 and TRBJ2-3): DTGVSQNPRHKITKRGQNVTFRCDPISEHNRLYWYRQTLGQGPEFLTYFQNEAQLEKSRLLSDRFSAERPKGSFSTLEIQRTEQGDSAMYLCASSLSGRTDTQYFGPGTRLTVL.

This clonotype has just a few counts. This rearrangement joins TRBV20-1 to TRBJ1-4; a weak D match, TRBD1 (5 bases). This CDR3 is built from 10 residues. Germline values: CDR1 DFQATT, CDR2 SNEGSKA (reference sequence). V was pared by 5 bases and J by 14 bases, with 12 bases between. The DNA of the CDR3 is TGCAGTGCTCCCCTTCGGGGGCTGTTTTTT. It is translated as CSAPLRGLFF.